The 16 T cell receptor beta chains listed next were all sequenced from one sample in a study of control samples from healthy donors and cancer patients. Using immunoSEQ multiplex PCR, the repertoire was profiled, and TCRdb retains in-frame clones only, with some absent. Of approximately 100,000 clones listed, 88% were seen once; the top ten hold 11% to 15%. Sequenced input: blood. These receptor sequences come from a man aged 25 to 45 in good health.

The chain joins TRBV7-7 to TRBJ2-5, with a tentative D call TRBD1 (5 bases). The germline gives CDR1 SSHAT, CDR2 FNYEAQ (reference sequence). The V and J ends lost 3 bases and 0 bases respectively, with 5 bases between them. The CDR3 runs to 13 residues. DNA for the CDR3: TGTGCCAGCAGCTTGGGGCACCAAGAGACCCAGTACTTC. Encoded protein: CASSLGHQETQYF.

The chain couples TRBV12-3 or TRBV12-4 to TRBJ1-5; no reliable D call. The CDR3 has 13 amino acids. Trimming took 4 bases from V and 6 from J, leaving 10 bases between them. CDR3 sequence (DNA): TGTGCCAGCAGTTCCCTGTCTACTCAGCCCCAGCATTTT. It codes for CASSSLSTQPQHF.

For the CDR3, the DNA is TGTGCCAGCAGTACAGGGACCCGGGAGCAGTACTTC. Amino acids: CASSTGTREQYF. V and J are TRBV6-2 or TRBV6-3 and TRBJ2-7; D perhaps matches TRBD1 (6 bases). The CDR3 extends over 12 amino acids. V lost 5 bases, J lost 7 bases, and 12 bases lay in between. Looked up from germline, CDR1 is MNHEY and CDR2 is SVGEGT.

The genes are TRBV7-9 and TRBJ2-2; the D is unclear. This CDR3 has 15 amino acids. V lost 5 bases and J lost 4, with 14 bases in between. The germline V gene encodes CDR1 SEHNR and CDR2 FQNEAQ (reference sequence). CDR3 amino acids: CASSTWEGPTGELFF. The CDR3 nucleotides read TGTGCCAGCAGCACCTGGGAAGGGCCCACCGGGGAGCTGTTTTTT.

The chain carries TRBV28 and TRBJ2-5; 9 bases agree with TRBD1. The CDR3 sequence is 14 residues long. J gave up 5 bases and V 4 bases, and 5 bases lay outside the gene matches. Germline loops: CDR1 MDHEN, CDR2 SYDVKM. The DNA for the CDR3 is TGTGCCAGCAGTTCAGGGACAGGGAAGGAGACCCAGTACTTC. Translation: CASSSGTGKETQYF.

The chain combines TRBV5-6 with TRBJ1-3; the match to TRBD1 covers 7 bases. The CDR3 contains 14 residues. CDR1 SGHDT and CDR2 YYEEEE come from the germline V gene. The J segment lost 2 bases and the V segment lost 1 base, leaving 0 bases of the junction unmatched. Here the CDR3 reads CASSLTGAGNTIYF. The DNA for the CDR3 is TGTGCCAGCAGCTTGACAGGGGCTGGAAACACCATATATTTT.

This clone occurred once. CDR3 loop: CASSSKDSAANEKLFF. The CDR3 nucleotides read TGTGCCAGCAGTTCGAAGGACAGTGCGGCTAATGAAAAACTGTTTTTT. The chain recombines TRBV28 with TRBJ1-4, with D possibly being TRBD1 (6 bases). From germline, CDR1 is MDHEN and CDR2 SYDVKM. The CDR3 covers 16 residues. Trimming removed 4 bases from V and 3 bases from J, with 15 bases in between.

This clone was seen only once. This chain joins TRBV30 and TRBJ2-1; 7 nucleotides match TRBD2. This CDR3 is built from 14 residues. Trimming cost V 3 bases and J 4 bases; bases outside gene matches: 6. The V gene's germline CDR1 is GTSNPN and CDR2 SVGIG (reference sequence). CDR3 protein: CAWSAGRRYNEQFF. The CDR3 coding sequence is TGTGCCTGGAGCGCCGGGAGGAGGTACAATGAGCAGTTCTTC.

The rearrangement uses TRBV12-3 or TRBV12-4 and TRBJ1-3; D unresolved. The CDR3 length is 11 residues. V dropped 3 bases and J dropped 7 bases, with 4 bases sitting between them. The CDR3 DNA follows: TGTGCCAGCAGTTTGACGAACACCATATATTTT. Amino acids: CASSLTNTIYF.

V and J are TRBV6-4 and TRBJ2-3; 7 bases map to TRBD2. The CDR3 runs 14 residues. Per the germline V gene, CDR1 is MRHNA and CDR2 is SNTAGT. Germline trimming cut 3 bases from V and 6 bases from J; bases unmatched to any gene: 6. The chain's CDR3 is CASSEGREADTQYF. The DNA of the CDR3 is TGTGCCAGCAGTGAAGGTCGGGAGGCGGATACGCAGTATTTT.

The chain recombines TRBV4-3 with TRBJ2-1, with 11 bases that match TRBD2. V shed 2 bases, J shed 6 bases, and the junction held 3 bases outside the gene matches. CDR3 length: 15 amino acids. From germline, CDR1 is LGHNA and CDR2 YSLEER. The CDR3 coding sequence is TGCGCCAGCAGCCAAACTAGCGGGAGTATCAATGAGCAGTTCTTC. Its translation: CASSQTSGSINEQFF.

This clone occurred once. The chain uses TRBV11-2 and TRBJ1-1, with D hard to call. Germline values: CDR1 SGHAT, CDR2 FQNNGV. The CDR3 is made up of 12 amino acids. V was trimmed by 5 bases and J by 8 bases, leaving 12 bases between them. The CDR3 nucleotides are TGTGCCAGCAGCAAAACGAGTCTGGAAGCTTTCTTT. Its protein is CASSKTSLEAFF. Together with reference TRBV11-2 and TRBJ1-1, the CDR3 gives the full variable domain: EAGVAQSPRYKIIEKRQSVAFWCNPISGHATLYWYQQILGQGPKLLIQFQNNGVVDDSQLPKDRFSAERLKGVDSTLKIQPAKLEDSAVYLCASSKTSLEAFFGQGTRLTVV.

CDR3 nucleotide sequence: TGTGCCAGCAGTCCGGGACAGGTGTACAATGAGCAGTTCTTC. Protein product: CASSPGQVYNEQFF. This chain uses TRBV6-2 or TRBV6-3 with TRBJ2-1; 8 positions agree with TRBD1. Germline V lookup: CDR1 MNHEY, CDR2 SVGEGT. The CDR3 length is 14 residues. V lost 5 bases to trimming and J lost 4 bases; unmatched junction nucleotides: 4.

The rearrangement uses TRBV5-4 and TRBJ2-7, with 7 nucleotides matching TRBD2. Germline CDR1 reads SGHNT; CDR2 reads YYREEE (reference sequence). Trimming removed 4 bases from V and 0 bases from J; junction bases left unmatched: 10. The CDR3 sequence is 16 residues long. The CDR3 DNA is TGTGCCAGCAGCCCGGCGGGAGAACAGAGCTCCTACGAGCAGTACTTC. Protein sequence: CASSPAGEQSSYEQYF.

The genes are TRBV28 and TRBJ2-7; 12 bases are a match to TRBD1. Germline CDR1 is MDHEN and CDR2 is SYDVKM. V lost 6 bases to trimming and J lost 5 bases; unmatched junction nucleotides: 8. The CDR3 contains 15 residues. CDR3 coding DNA: TGTGCCAGCAGCCACCGGGACAGGGGGCTTGACGAGCAGTACTTC. This encodes CASSHRDRGLDEQYF.

This clone was counted a few times. CDR3 amino acids: CASSFFGDNSYNEQFF. DNA for the CDR3: TGTGCCAGCAGCTTTTTCGGGGACAACTCCTACAATGAGCAGTTCTTC. The chain carries TRBV7-2 and TRBJ2-1; a possible D gene is TRBD1 (6 bases). The CDR3 consists of 16 residues. Germline values: CDR1 SGHTA, CDR2 FQGNSA. The ends were cut back, 3 bases at V and 0 bases at J, with 12 bases in the middle.